These T cell receptor beta chains were read from a single sample in a study of blood T cell repertoires in COVID-19. Generated by immunoSEQ multiplex PCR, the TCRdb table keeps only in-frame clones and is missing some. Seen here are 75,000 to 100,000 clones, around nine tenths observed once, and the top ten hold approximately 1.7%. The sequencing input was peripheral blood. The receptors derive from a man of 80 years or more with acute or convalescent COVID-19. The CDR3 runs from the conserved cysteine through the conserved F or W. A D gene is named only where the DNA matches it firmly. Not every row has a clone size; where given, it reads once, few, many or a size class.

j_call v_call clone_size d_call cdr3_nt cdr3_aa
TRBJ1-1 TRBV20-1 NA NA TGCAGTGCGACGGGGAGAGAAGCTTTCTTT CSATGREAFF
TRBJ2-2 TRBV6-5 NA NA TGTGCCAGCAGTTACTCGAGGGACAACGGGGAGCTGTTTTTT CASSYSRDNGELFF
TRBJ2-3 TRBV5-4 NA TRBD1 TGTGCCAGCAGCTCGGACAGGGGGTTAGCAGATACGCAGTATTTT CASSSDRGLADTQYF
TRBJ2-7 TRBV21-1 NA NA TGTGCCAGCAGCACCCAGAGGAGCGGGAGGCCGGGAAGCTCCTACGAGCAGTACTTC CASSTQRSGRPGSSYEQYF
TRBJ2-7 TRBV16 NA NA TGTGCCAGCAGCCCTACCAGGGGTTTCTACGAGCAGTACTTC CASSPTRGFYEQYF
TRBJ2-5 TRBV6-2/TRBV6-3 NA NA TGTGCCAGCAGTTACTCCGGGGGGCCAGGAGAGACCCAGTACTTC CASSYSGGPGETQYF
TRBJ2-5 TRBV11-2 NA NA TGTGCCAGCAGCGTCCGGCAAGAGACCCAGTACTTC CASSVRQETQYF
TRBJ2-7 TRBV6-5 NA TRBD2 TGTGCCAGCAGTTCGCCTAGCGGGAGTCTCTCCTACGAGCAGTACTTC CASSSPSGSLSYEQYF
TRBJ2-6 TRBV19 NA NA TGTGCCAGTAGTAACGGAGGAAGCTCTGGGGCCAACGTCCTGACTTTC CASSNGGSSGANVLTF
TRBJ1-3 TRBV27 NA NA TGTGCCAGCAGTTCGACGATTAGGGGATCCGGAAACACCATATATTTT CASSSTIRGSGNTIYF
TRBJ1-2 TRBV9 NA NA TGTGCCAGCAGCGCAGGTATCGGGGAGCGGTATGGCTACACCTTC CASSAGIGERYGYTF
TRBJ1-5 TRBV6-6 once TRBD1 TGTGCCAGCAGTTCTGGACAGGGGCAGAGCAATCAGCCCCAGCATTTT CASSSGQGQSNQPQHF
TRBJ2-1 TRBV9 NA NA TGTGCCAGCAGCGTTGGCGGTGAGCAGTTCTTC CASSVGGEQFF
TRBJ2-1 TRBV7-3 once TRBD2 TGTGCCAGCAGCTTAGCGGGAGAGTACAATGAGCAGTTCTTC CASSLAGEYNEQFF
TRBJ1-2 TRBV6-5 NA NA TGTGCCAGCACCCGGGGGGAAGTGGGGGGCTACACCTTC CASTRGEVGGYTF
TRBJ2-1 TRBV7-9 NA TRBD2 TGTGCCAGCAGCTTGCACGGGGGGGACAATGAGCAGTTCTTC CASSLHGGDNEQFF
TRBJ2-5 TRBV28 once TRBD1 TGTGCCAGCAGGAAAACAGGGGTAGAGACCCAGTACTTC CASRKTGVETQYF
TRBJ2-7 TRBV5-4 once TRBD1 TGTGCCAGCAGCTTGGGATCCGGACAGGGCCCTTACGAGCAGTACTTC CASSLGSGQGPYEQYF
TRBJ1-1 TRBV15 NA NA TGTGCCACCAGCAGAGATCGGGGGGAATCAGCTTTCTTT CATSRDRGESAFF
TRBJ2-7 TRBV6-5 NA NA TGTGCCAGCAGTTCACGCGGCCCCTACGAGCAGTACTTC CASSSRGPYEQYF
TRBJ2-2 TRBV28 NA TRBD1 TGTGCCAGCAGTCTGGGGTTGAGGGGGCGCTTCTCAACACCCGGGGAGCTGTTTTTT CASSLGLRGRFSTPGELFF
TRBJ2-3 TRBV15 NA NA TGTGCCACCAGCAGAGATCTCACAGATACGCAGTATTTT CATSRDLTDTQYF